This TCR beta chain was sequenced in a study of OX40 agonist ivuxolimab in advanced cancers. For the study at large: Dosing consisted of intravenous ivuxolimab at 0.01 to 10 mg/kg every 2 weeks.

CDR1 and CDR2 (germline): ENHRY, SYGVKD. The CDR3 has 14 residues. The V gene end was trimmed by 7 bases and the J gene end by 4 bases; junction bases not matched to a gene: 8. Concerning this clone itself: Its antigen is unidentified.

Study-wide points: In CD8+ T cells, expanded clones were on average more numerous than in CD4+. Some patients without response likewise showed low normalized clonal expansion.

This table comes from immunoSEQ multiplex PCR, and its TCRdb copy is limited to in-frame clones, with some not included. The sample yields tens of thousands of clones, over 80% seen once. This clonotype was obtained from an adult with an advanced solid tumor such as melanoma, head and neck, liver or kidney cancer. The sequencing here drew on CD4+ or CD8+ T cells sorted from blood, taken in a trial of the OX40 agonist ivuxolimab. The chain joins TRBV10-3 to TRBJ1-2; 8 bases agree with TRBD1. In nucleotides, the CDR3 is TGTGCCATCACTCAGGACAGGGCGGCCTATGGCTACACCTTC. Amino acid sequence: CAITQDRAAYGYTF.